This TCR beta chain was found in a study of vaccination effects on CD4 cells after COVID-19. Looking at the study overall: Expansion with viral peptide pools was applied to antigen-specific CD4+ T cells by the ViraFEST assay prior to sequencing. The researchers cultured 1.5 million to 2.5 million PBMC per well with 8 to 10 IU/ml IL-2 and 7.5 to 10 ug/ml peptides. Findings and caveats of the study: Common cold coronavirus cross-reactivity was shown by only 1 of 255 vaccine-induced clones in healthy vaccinees.

Sequenced by immunoSEQ multiplex PCR; TCRdb stores in-frame clones only, minus some. The table includes tens of thousands of clones, around 73% detected once. On this clone: Antigen: not known.

Germline assignment: CDR1 MDHEN and CDR2 SYDVKM. This CDR3 spans 12 amino acids. V lost 8 bases and J 9 bases, leaving 16 bases between the germline ends. Following an approximately eleven-day culture, CD4+ T cells were purified. None of these healthy vaccinees had been infected with SARS-CoV-2 before vaccination. This clonotype was obtained from a human donor who received a COVID-19 vaccine. The chain recombines TRBV28 with TRBJ1-2; the D gene is possibly TRBD1 (5 bases). Sequenced material: CD4+ T cells from PBMCs cultured without peptide, taken before COVID-19 vaccination. The CDR3 loop reads CASAESRASYTF. CDR3 nucleotide sequence: TGTGCCAGCGCCGAAAGCAGGGCTAGCTACACCTTC.